The entry below describes one T cell receptor beta chain. J gave up 1 base and V 5 bases, and 8 bases lay outside the gene matches. Germline V gene data show CDR1 as MNHEY and CDR2 as SMNVEV (reference sequence). CDR3 length: 16 amino acids. This sample stems from a study of blood T cell repertoires in COVID-19. Background on the study: Acute and convalescent COVID-19 specimens originated in the United States, Italy and Spain. T cells, B-cell-depleted T cells, or PBMCs supplied cDNA or gDNA.

Original processing notes: It was from reference gene primer amplification that nucleated cell counts were estimated. Data came from immunoSEQ multiplex PCR; TCRdb stores just in-frame clones and leaves some out. The V and J calls and clone size are taken from that table; D and trimming were inferred from the DNA. The sample holds 65,000 to 80,000 clones, over 65% seen once. The sample was peripheral blood. The chain links TRBV27 to TRBJ2-1, with 7 positions matching TRBD1. The clonotype comes from a human donor in a cohort sampled during active COVID-19. The CDR3 DNA reads TGTGCCAGCAGTCCCTACCGGACAGGTTCCTACAATGAGCAGTTCTTC. Translation gives CASSPYRTGSYNEQFF.